The source of this TCR beta chain is a study of PD-L1 blockade in urothelial cancer. This clone was counted a single time. As to time point: peripheral blood 6 weeks after treatment start. The table came from immunoSEQ multiplex PCR; TCRdb's copy has only in-frame clones and leaves some out. The data contain 100,000 to 150,000 clones, roughly 88% of them singletons. This receptor was taken from a man in his fifties with urothelial cancer. The material sequenced was PBMCs, taken around atezolizumab (anti-PD-L1) treatment.

The CDR3 nucleotides are TGCGCCAGCAGCCTGTTAGGGGTCTACGAGCAGTACTTC. Protein: CASSLLGVYEQYF. V and J are TRBV5-1 and TRBJ2-7; D is possibly TRBD1 (5 bases). From germline, CDR1 is SGHRS and CDR2 YFSETQ. The CDR3 is made up of 13 amino acids. The V end lost 4 bases, the J end lost 3 bases, and 11 bases lay between the germline ends.